The subject of this entry is one T cell receptor beta chain. Its specificity is not known. The data originate from a study of T cell responses to AZD1222 COVID-19 vaccine. Study-level findings and limits: Researchers took repertoire samples only after the peak T cell response had come. Just a handful of AZD1222 recipients tested seropositive at baseline. Mostly white British, mostly female donors; authors suggested clonal diversity may be underestimated. Rises in breadth and depth of Spike-specific TCRs came after two AZD1222 doses.

Measured with immunoSEQ multiplex PCR; TCRdb has only the in-frame clones, and not every one. This table holds 180,000 or so clones, 92% found once. The source material was peripheral blood, sampled 28 days after the second AZD1222 dose. This receptor was identified in an adult who received the AZD1222 COVID-19 vaccine.

CDR3 nucleotides: TGTGCCTGGAGCGAAGGGATTAGCAATCAGCCCCAGCATTTT. Encoded protein: CAWSEGISNQPQHF. The chain uses TRBV30 and TRBJ1-5; D remains unclear. Germline lookup yields CDR1 GTSNPN and CDR2 SVGIG (reference sequence). This CDR3 has 14 amino acids. V gave up 3 bases and J gave up 0 bases, with 9 bases separating them.